This TCR beta chain was recorded in a study of T cells after yellow fever vaccination. Overall study: Libraries from low-cell-number fractions were prepared with the SMART-Seq v4 Ultra Low Input RNA kit. Study outcomes and limitations: There was a possibility that FACS-sorted repertoires contained abundant clonotypes contaminating from the bulk population. The study re-detected most primary-vaccination clones after the booster (around 96% CD4, around 89% CD8).

This clonotype appeared many times. No antigen is known for it. Universal primer sites and UMIs were introduced during 5'RACE template-switching synthesis of TCR cDNA. From the 5' RACE reads, TCRdb called clonotypes with MiXCR, one entry per CDR3 protein. Of around 72,000 distinct CDR3 sequences listed, 7.3% are singletons. Trimming took 2 bases from V and 3 from J; bases not matched to a gene: 8. The CDR3 has 17 amino acids. Per germline, CDR1 KGHDR and CDR2 SFDVKD. This specimen was CD8+ T cells sorted from PBMCs, taken around 10 days after the first yellow fever vaccination. The V gene is TRBV24-1, the J gene TRBJ2-4, with TRBD1 matching over 8 bases. The sequence came from a man between 18 and 29 years old who received the YFV17D yellow fever vaccine. The chain's CDR3 is CATSDSIQGDGKNIQYF. CDR3 nucleotide sequence: TGTGCCACCAGTGATTCGATACAGGGGGACGGCAAAAACATTCAGTACTTC.